This T cell receptor beta chain is drawn from a study of regulatory T cells in long-lasting Graves disease (dated by TCRdb to 2020 to 2022). Context from the whole study: In the newly diagnosed Graves' disease group, patients had been taking antithyroid drugs for less than 3 months. A total of roughly 35 samples were covered by TCR sequencing, comprising approximately 13 persistent and around 20 newly diagnosed Graves' disease patients. The study was registered as a clinical trial and conducted in China. Persistent Graves' disease patients were compared with newly diagnosed Graves' disease patients by peripheral blood TCR sequencing and RNA sequencing. The research as a whole found: A larger number of public clonotypes was shared among persistent patients (about 2,700) than among newly diagnosed patients (around 970). The study examined only peripheral blood because the primary lesion, thyroid tissue, could not be accessed. Sequencing and analysis were restricted to the TCR beta chain. Compared with newly diagnosed patients, patients with persistent Graves' disease had lower TCR Shannon entropy and fewer highly expanded clones, which suggests clonal expansion. The authors acknowledged the small sample size as a limitation that may reduce accuracy. Preferential use of TRBV28, TRBJ1-2 and TRBJ2-5 was observed in persistent disease, whereas TRBV20-1 and TRBJ2-1 were favored in newly diagnosed disease.

Explained via the paper, the time point label denotes: newly diagnosed GD, antithyroid drugs for less than 3 months. For both TCR sequencing and RNA sequencing, RNA was extracted from PBMCs in TRIzol. Graves' disease was diagnosed according to American Thyroid Association guidelines. Patients for the study were recruited at an endocrinology department in Xi'an, China. Each patient gave 8.5 to 9.5 milliliters of peripheral blood, collected in an EDTA anticoagulant tube. Ficoll Paque Plus density gradient separation was used to isolate PBMCs, and no additional T cell sorting was done. An Agilent 2100 Bioanalyzer and agarose gel were used to check RNA quality, while a NanoDrop 2000 measured RNA concentration. The CDR1 and CDR2 encoded by the germline V gene (reference sequence) are DFQATT and SNEGSKA. V is shortened by 3 bases, J by 7 bases, and the region joining them spans 15 bases. From the cysteine through the phenylalanine, the CDR3 covers 14 amino acids. Solely the CDR3 DNA is kept, with 42 bases framed from the first base.

Many counts were recorded for this clonotype. Its cognate antigen has yet to be identified. Per-nucleotide qualities are absent, and no much larger clonotype sits a single base away. Receptors were amplified or captured by multiplex PCR. Sequencing was carried out with an Illumina HiSeq 4000. iRepertoire HTBI primers and Arm-PCR amplification of CDR3 regions were used to construct TCR beta libraries. Before sequencing, the PCR products underwent gel purification. The published analysis was carried out like this. Gene usage analysis of CDR3 amino acid clonotypes used the roughly 60 TRBV and around 13 TRBJ segments found across samples. COPE and FqMerger were used to merge the filtered high-quality paired reads into contigs. BLAST was used to align contigs to IMGT TRBV, TRBD and TRBJ reference genes, with CDR3 defined following IMGT. Clonotypes above 0.1% frequency were classified as highly expanded clones. Repertoire diversity was measured by Shannon entropy, and V-J evenness by the Gini coefficient. A clonotype was considered public if more than one individual shared it. The public reads were run again by TCRdb, first through fastp at Q25 and then through MiXCR, and only productive beta chains were kept. Each record represents a unique CDR3 protein, reported with the most common genes and DNA among its rows. None of the V and J calls come from the authors' own analysis; TCRdb made them. The sample yields about half a million distinct CDR3 sequences; 12% were counted once. The ten largest account for about 8.3% of the sample.

The data also belong to a second study, concerning T cells in Graves' hyperthyroidism and ophthalmopathy. As the second publication notes: Stable Graves' hyperthyroidism was defined as no progression to ophthalmopathy during 18 months of follow-up. The hyperthyroidism patients were between 18 and 65 years old and newly diagnosed, with a disease duration of less than 2 months. The study excluded patients with uncontrolled infections, other autoimmune diseases, pregnancy or lactation. Clinical symptoms, serum thyroxine and TRAb, thyroid ultrasound, and orbital computed tomography formed the basis for the diagnoses. The first round of RT-PCR for the TCR CDR3 was performed with the HTBI primer set and the Qiagen OneStep RT-PCR kit. Most expanded thyroid clonotypes (frequency above 0.001) were also found in blood, which suggests that blood repertoires may mirror thyroid immune responses. A model built on a 13 V-J signature distinguished ophthalmopathy from stable hyperthyroidism, reaching 85% to 90% sensitivity and 81.08% specificity in cross-validation and 80%/75% in testing. During validation, the model predicted progression to ophthalmopathy a median of roughly 7.1 months ahead of onset, with around 71% sensitivity and about 75% specificity. To identify distinguishing TCR V-J signatures, a discovery cohort of around 100 patients was used, comprising under 45 with Graves' ophthalmopathy and 55 to 65 with stable Graves' hyperthyroidism. Prospective prediction of ophthalmopathy was tested in an independent validation cohort of fewer than 20 hyperthyroidism patients and around 16 patients who later progressed to ophthalmopathy. The 100 discovery patients were randomly divided into training and test sets at a 7:3 ratio. The study also compared thyroid tissue and blood T-cell repertoires from 5 to 7 Graves' hyperthyroidism patients. After sampling, hyperthyroidism patients received methimazole starting at 30 mg daily, and ophthalmopathy patients received high-dose intravenous methylprednisolone. A second multiplex PCR round built the libraries, followed by size selection and purification. The libraries were sequenced on an Illumina HiSeq2000 using paired-end 100 bp reads. Raw data were processed with SOAPnuke, discarding reads with adapters, uncalled bases, mean Phred below 15, or no exact constant-primer or identifier match. COPE v1.2.5 was used to merge the high-quality paired reads, and each unique nucleotide sequence was defined as a clonotype. Clonotypes were aligned to IMGT TRBV, TRBD and TRBJ reference segments using MiTCR v1.1. The analysis included only V-J combinations with a frequency above 0.0001, which together covered approximately 99% of the repertoires. The TCS score was defined as the ratio of F50 (clonal expansion) to E x V (chaos), calculated using BLOSUM62-based TCRdist between CDR3 peptides within each V-J. Welch's t-statistics and random forest reduced roughly 540 V-J features to roughly 13, which were used in a naive Bayes classifier (R e1071). Sample size was not statistically predetermined, and blinding of investigators to group allocation was not performed. According to the paper, TCR Vbeta CDR3 sequencing was carried out on about 140 peripheral blood samples, which came from about 45 ophthalmopathy, approximately 72 hyperthyroidism and some 17 progressor patients.

This clonotype was obtained from a woman between 25 and 40 years old with Graves disease. Donor details come from another sample of the same person, matched by shared clones. Sequenced here: peripheral blood mononuclear cells (PBMCs), sampled at new diagnosis, from a patient treated with antithyroid drugs. This receptor chain uses TRBV20-1 and TRBJ1-4; the D gene is possibly TRBD1, with 6 bases matching. CDR3 protein: CSARTGEMGEKLFF. Read as DNA, the sequence is TGCAGTGCTAGGACAGGAGAAATGGGTGAAAAACTGTTTTTT.